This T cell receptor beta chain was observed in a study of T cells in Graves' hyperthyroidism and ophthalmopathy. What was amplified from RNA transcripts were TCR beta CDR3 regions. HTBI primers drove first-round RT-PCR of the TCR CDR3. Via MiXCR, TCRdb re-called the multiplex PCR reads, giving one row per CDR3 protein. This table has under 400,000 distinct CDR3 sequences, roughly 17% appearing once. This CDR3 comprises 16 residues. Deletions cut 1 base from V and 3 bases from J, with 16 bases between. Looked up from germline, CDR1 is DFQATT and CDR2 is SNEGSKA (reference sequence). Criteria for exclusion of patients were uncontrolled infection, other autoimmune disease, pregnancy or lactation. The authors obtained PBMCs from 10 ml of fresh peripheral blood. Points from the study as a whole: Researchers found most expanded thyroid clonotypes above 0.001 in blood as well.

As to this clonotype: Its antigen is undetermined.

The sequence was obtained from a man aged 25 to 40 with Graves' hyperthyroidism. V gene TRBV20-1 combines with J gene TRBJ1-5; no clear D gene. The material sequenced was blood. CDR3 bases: TGCAGTGCTAGAGTCGGTAATACGGATGTCAATCAGCCCCAGCATTTT. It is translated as CSARVGNTDVNQPQHF.